This T cell receptor (beta chain) was captured by sequencing in a study of T cells after yellow fever vaccination. The study's findings and limits: Repertoires sorted by FACS could include abundant clonotypes that are contaminants from the bulk population. Reappearing after the booster were most of the clones from primary vaccination (about 96% CD4, 85% to 90% CD8). Overlap between CD4 and CD8 compartments was detected for a small share of clonotypes.

For TCR, cDNA came from 5'RACE template switching, which added a universal primer site and UMIs. A single record per CDR3 protein comes from TCRdb applying MiXCR to the 5' RACE reads. This sample has hundreds of thousands of distinct CDR3 sequences; less than 15% occur once, and the top ten carry over 13%. On this clonotype: Its target is not known.

CDR1 is SGHTA and CDR2 is FQGNSA in the germline V gene. The CDR3 length is 17 residues. The V segment lost 1 base and the J segment 1 base; nucleotides outside the gene matches: 8. The V and J genes are TRBV7-2 and TRBJ2-5; 8 bases are shared with TRBD2. The source of this sequence is a man aged 30 to 39 who received the YFV17D yellow fever vaccine. The starting material was PBMCs, obtained on the day of the yellow fever booster vaccination. The CDR3 here is CASSLGLAGGFQETQYF. CDR3 nucleotides: TGTGCCAGCAGCTTAGGCCTAGCGGGTGGATTCCAAGAGACCCAGTACTTC.